The next 10 T cell receptor beta chains were all read from a single sample in a study of T cells after yellow fever vaccination (dated by TCRdb to the late 2010s). In light of the paper, this sample's treatment or condition label describes: live attenuated yellow fever vaccine strain. The method behind the library was 5' RACE. TCRdb records Illumina HiSeq 2500 as the sequencer. TCRdb trimmed the raw reads at Q25, called clones with MiXCR and kept productive beta chains. Each CDR3 protein gets just one entry, which takes the most common genes and DNA from the rows behind it. Counted in this sample were around 180,000 distinct CDR3 sequences; roughly 6.2% of them appeared once. Together, the top ten hold 2.5% to 3.5% of the sample. This specimen consisted of CD4+ T cells sorted from PBMCs, obtained on the day of the first yellow fever vaccination. The origin of the receptors is a man younger than 35 who received the YFV17D yellow fever vaccine.

The V gene is TRBV7-2, the J gene TRBJ2-3; D is perhaps TRBD2 (6 bases). This CDR3 comprises 14 residues. V lost 5 bases and J 0 bases, leaving 9 bases between the germline ends. From germline, CDR1 is SGHTA and CDR2 FQGNSA. CDR3 bases: TGTGCCAGCAGCACCCGGGGGAGCACAGATACGCAGTATTTT. It encodes CASSTRGSTDTQYF.

V usage is TRBV5-1 and J usage is TRBJ2-1; tentatively, D is TRBD2 (7 bases). Deletions cut 0 bases from V and 0 bases from J, with 13 bases between. The V gene's germline CDR1 is SGHRS and CDR2 YFSETQ. The CDR3 is 17 residues long. CDR3: CASSLASGTNSYNEQFF. CDR3 coding DNA: TGCGCCAGCAGCTTGGCCAGCGGGACAAACTCCTACAATGAGCAGTTCTTC.

This clonotype has ten or more counts. The CDR3 loop is CASSVGAGLMVEPQHF. The CDR3 DNA is TGTGCCAGCAGCGTAGGGGCAGGGTTGATGGTGGAGCCCCAGCATTTT. V gene TRBV9 combines with J gene TRBJ1-5; tentatively, D is TRBD1 (5 bases). Germline CDR1 and CDR2: SGDLS and YYNGEE. The CDR3 consists of 16 residues. The V end lost 0 bases, the J end lost 8 bases, and 18 bases lay between the germline ends. The variable domain in full, completed from reference TRBV9 and TRBJ1-5, reads DSGVTQTPKHLITATGQRVTLRCSPRSGDLSVYWYQQSLDQGLQFLIQYYNGEERAKGNILERFSAQQFPDLHSELNLSSLELGDSALYFCASSVGAGLMVEPQHFGDGTRLSIL.

This clonotype was seen many times. The chain joins TRBV7-8 to TRBJ2-3, with D tentatively TRBD1 (6 bases). This CDR3 has 16 residues. V shed 5 bases and J shed 0 bases, with 15 bases lying between them. Germline V gene lookup returns CDR1 SGHVS and CDR2 FQNEAQ. This CDR3 reads CASSLGAYPSTDTQYF. CDR3 DNA: TGTGCCAGCAGCCTGGGGGCCTACCCTAGCACAGATACGCAGTATTTT.

This clonotype was recorded many times. The CDR3 coding sequence is TGTGCCAGCACCATGTCCGGCACAGATACGCAGTATTTT. Translation: CASTMSGTDTQYF. V gene TRBV12-3 or TRBV12-4 combines with J gene TRBJ2-3; D unclear. The CDR3 is made up of 13 amino acids. Deletions cut 7 bases from V and 1 base from J, with 9 bases between.

The chain combines TRBV5-1 with TRBJ2-1; D remains unclear. The V end was cut by 0 bases, the J end by 6 bases, with 10 bases between. The CDR3 contains 14 residues. Germline V gene lookup returns CDR1 SGHRS and CDR2 YFSETQ. The CDR3 spells CASSLAWRANEQFF. The CDR3 nucleotides read TGCGCCAGCAGCTTGGCCTGGAGAGCCAATGAGCAGTTCTTC.

Only a few counts were recorded for this clonotype. The chain uses TRBV20-1 and TRBJ2-1; 7 bases are shared with TRBD2. The ends lost 2 bases at V and 3 bases at J; junction bases unmatched: 7. Germline CDR1 reads DFQATT; CDR2 reads SNEGSKA (reference sequence). The CDR3 has 15 amino acids. The CDR3 is CSARPSGVLYNEQFF. The CDR3, as DNA: TGCAGTGCTAGACCCAGCGGGGTCCTCTACAATGAGCAGTTCTTC.

In this sample, this clonotype turned up many times. The chain uses TRBV20-1 and TRBJ2-1; no clear D. Between the trimmed V and J ends, which lost 5 bases and 0 bases, there was a span of 11 bases. Germline V gives CDR1 DFQATT, CDR2 SNEGSKA (reference sequence). The CDR3 runs to 14 residues. The CDR3 sequence is CSAVHSSSYNEQFF. The CDR3 nucleotides read TGCAGTGCTGTACATTCGAGCTCCTACAATGAGCAGTTCTTC.

In this sample, this clonotype turned up many times. This chain joins TRBV20-1 and TRBJ2-7, with TRBD2 identical over 10 bases. CDR1 is DFQATT, CDR2 SNEGSKA, per germline (reference sequence). The CDR3 contains 17 residues. V gave up 2 bases and J gave up 3 bases; unmatched junction bases: 13. CDR3 nucleotide sequence: TGCAGTGCTAGAAGCCTCGCACTAGCGGGGTCGTTCTACGAGCAGTACGTC. This translates into CSARSLALAGSFYEQYV.

This chain links TRBV5-1 with TRBJ1-2; D uncertain. The CDR3 is 13 residues long. V was trimmed by 0 bases and J by 4 bases, leaving 7 bases between them. The V gene's germline CDR1 is SGHRS and CDR2 YFSETQ. The CDR3 bases are TGCGCCAGCAGCTTGGAAGTAAGCTATGGCTACACCTTC. Translating it yields CASSLEVSYGYTF.